The clone carrying this TCR beta chain was seen only a few times. The antigen is not known. For TCRbeta, the library was prepared with unique molecular identifiers. TCRdb fed the PCR reads into MiXCR, producing one record per CDR3 protein. The sample has around 580,000 distinct CDR3 sequences; 23% are singletons. This sample is part of a study of T-cell reconstitution after alpha-beta-depleted transplantation in children. Study outcomes and limitations: It was newly produced T cells that mostly accounted for T-cell counts and diversity one year after transplant. From surviving recipient T cells and thymic progenitors came the high day-60 TCRbeta diversity observed in some patients.

Losses at the gene ends were 5 bases for V and 7 bases for J; bases not matched to a gene: 8. The CDR3 consists of 15 residues. Germline-derived CDR1 and CDR2 are SGHVS and FNYEAQ. This receptor was identified in a boy under two years old who had a stem cell transplant for acute myeloid leukemia, so the T cells may come from the graft donor. The chain combines TRBV7-6 with TRBJ2-5; 12 bases align to TRBD1. Sequenced here: PBMCs, mostly from graft donor cells, sampled 360 days after TCRalphabeta/CD19-depleted stem cell transplant. The CDR3: CASSPGTGGSVTQYF. Written as DNA, the CDR3 is TGTGCCAGCAGCCCCGGGACAGGGGGCTCGGTGACCCAGTACTTC.